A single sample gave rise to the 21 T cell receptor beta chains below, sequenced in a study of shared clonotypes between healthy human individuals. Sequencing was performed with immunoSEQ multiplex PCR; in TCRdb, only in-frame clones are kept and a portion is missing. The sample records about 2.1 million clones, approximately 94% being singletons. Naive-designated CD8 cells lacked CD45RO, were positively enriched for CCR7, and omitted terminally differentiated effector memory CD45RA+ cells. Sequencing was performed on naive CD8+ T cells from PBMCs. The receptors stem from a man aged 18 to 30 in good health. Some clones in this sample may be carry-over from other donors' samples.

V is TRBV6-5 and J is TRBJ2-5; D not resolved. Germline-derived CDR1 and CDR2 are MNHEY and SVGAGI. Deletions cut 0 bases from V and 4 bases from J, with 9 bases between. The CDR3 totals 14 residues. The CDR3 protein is CASSYSRWGETQYF. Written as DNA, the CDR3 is TGTGCCAGCAGTTACTCGCGCTGGGGAGAGACCCAGTACTTC.

CDR3 protein: CASSPDRAVGNQPQHF. CDR3 DNA sequence: TGTGCCAGCAGTCCCGACAGGGCGGTCGGCAATCAGCCCCAGCATTTT. The V and J genes are TRBV27 and TRBJ1-5, with TRBD1 matching over 7 bases. Germline values: CDR1 MNHEY, CDR2 SMNVEV (reference sequence). The J segment lost 2 bases and the V segment lost 5 bases, leaving 9 bases of the junction unmatched. The CDR3 runs to 16 residues.

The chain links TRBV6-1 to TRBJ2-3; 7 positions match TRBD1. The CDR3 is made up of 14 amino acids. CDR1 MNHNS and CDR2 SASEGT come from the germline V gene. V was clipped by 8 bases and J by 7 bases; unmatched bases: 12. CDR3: CASRWTGEGNTQYF. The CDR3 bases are TGTGCCAGCCGTTGGACAGGTGAGGGGAATACGCAGTATTTT.

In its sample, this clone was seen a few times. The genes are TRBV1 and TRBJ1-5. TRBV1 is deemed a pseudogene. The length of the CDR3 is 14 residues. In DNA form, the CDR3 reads TGCACCAGCAGCCTAGACAGGACTAATCAGCCCCAGCATTTT. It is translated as CTSSLDRTNQPQHF.

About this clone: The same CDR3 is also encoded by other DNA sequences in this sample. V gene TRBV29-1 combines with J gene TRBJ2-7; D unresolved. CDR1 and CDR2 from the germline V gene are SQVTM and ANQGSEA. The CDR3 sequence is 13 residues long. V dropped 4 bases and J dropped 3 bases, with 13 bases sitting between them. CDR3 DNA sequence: TGCAGCGTTGTTGGGCAGAGCCGCTACGAGCAGTACTTC. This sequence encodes CSVVGQSRYEQYF.

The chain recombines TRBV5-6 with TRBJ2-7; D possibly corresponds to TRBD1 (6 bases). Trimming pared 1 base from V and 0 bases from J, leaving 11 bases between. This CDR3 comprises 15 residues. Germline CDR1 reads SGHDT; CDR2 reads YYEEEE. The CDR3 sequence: CASSLRAGASYEQYF. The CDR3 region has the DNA TGTGCCAGCAGCTTGAGGGCAGGGGCCTCCTACGAGCAGTACTTC. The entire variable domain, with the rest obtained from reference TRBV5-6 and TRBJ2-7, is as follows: DAGVTQSPTHLIKTRGQQVTLRCSPKSGHDTVSWYQQALGQGPQFIFQYYEEEERQRGNFPDRFSGHQFPNYSSELNVNALLLGDSALYLCASSLRAGASYEQYFGPGTRLTVT.

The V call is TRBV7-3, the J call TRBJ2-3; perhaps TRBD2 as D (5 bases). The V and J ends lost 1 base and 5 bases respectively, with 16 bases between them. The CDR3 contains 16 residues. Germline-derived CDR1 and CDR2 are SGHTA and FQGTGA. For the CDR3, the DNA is TGTGCCAGCAGCTTAAATGTGGGAGAGTTTGGAGATACGCAGTATTTT. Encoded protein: CASSLNVGEFGDTQYF.

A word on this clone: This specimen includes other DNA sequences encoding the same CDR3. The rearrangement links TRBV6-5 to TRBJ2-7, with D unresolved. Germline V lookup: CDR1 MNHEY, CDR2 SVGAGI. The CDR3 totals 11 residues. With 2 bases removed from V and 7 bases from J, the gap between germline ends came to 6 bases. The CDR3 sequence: CASSYGGEQYF. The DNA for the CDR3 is TGTGCCAGCAGTTACGGTGGGGAGCAGTACTTC.

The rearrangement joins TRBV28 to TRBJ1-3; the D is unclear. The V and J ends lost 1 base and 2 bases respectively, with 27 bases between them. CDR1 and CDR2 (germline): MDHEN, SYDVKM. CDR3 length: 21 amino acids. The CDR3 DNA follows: TGTGCCAGCAGTTTATCCCCTGGCCTCCGCCATCTCGTTCTCACTGGAAACACCATATATTTT. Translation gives CASSLSPGLRHLVLTGNTIYF.

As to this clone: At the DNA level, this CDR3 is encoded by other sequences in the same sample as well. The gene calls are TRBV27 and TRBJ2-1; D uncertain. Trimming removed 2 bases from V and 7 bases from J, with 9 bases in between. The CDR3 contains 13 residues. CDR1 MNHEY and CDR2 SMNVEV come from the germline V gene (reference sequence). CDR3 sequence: CASSLTGPNEQFF. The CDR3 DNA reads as TGTGCCAGCAGTTTAACGGGCCCTAATGAGCAGTTCTTC.

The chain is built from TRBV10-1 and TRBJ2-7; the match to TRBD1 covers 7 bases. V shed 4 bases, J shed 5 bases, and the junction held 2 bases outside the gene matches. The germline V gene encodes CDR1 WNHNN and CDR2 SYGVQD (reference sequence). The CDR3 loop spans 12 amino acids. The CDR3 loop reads CASSGDSHEQYF. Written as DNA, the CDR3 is TGCGCCAGCAGTGGGGACAGTCACGAGCAGTACTTC.

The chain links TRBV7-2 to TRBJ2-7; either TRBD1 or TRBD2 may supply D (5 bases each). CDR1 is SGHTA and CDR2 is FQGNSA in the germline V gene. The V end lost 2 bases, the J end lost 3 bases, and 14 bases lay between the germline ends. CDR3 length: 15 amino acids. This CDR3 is CASSLLLGDVYEQYF. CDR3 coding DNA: TGTGCCAGCAGCTTATTGTTGGGGGATGTCTACGAGCAGTACTTC.

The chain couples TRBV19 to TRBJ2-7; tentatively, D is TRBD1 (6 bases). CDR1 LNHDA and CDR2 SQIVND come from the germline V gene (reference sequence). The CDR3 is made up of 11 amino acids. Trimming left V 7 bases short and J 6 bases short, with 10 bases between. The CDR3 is CASNQGSEQYF. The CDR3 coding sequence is TGTGCCAGTAATCAGGGGAGCGAGCAGTACTTC.

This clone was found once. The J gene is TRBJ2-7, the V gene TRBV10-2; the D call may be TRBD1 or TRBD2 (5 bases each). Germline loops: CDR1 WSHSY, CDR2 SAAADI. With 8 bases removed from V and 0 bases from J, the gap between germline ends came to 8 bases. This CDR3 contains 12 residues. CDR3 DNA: TGCGCCAGCGCCGGGACCTCCTACGAGCAGTACTTC. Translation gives CASAGTSYEQYF.

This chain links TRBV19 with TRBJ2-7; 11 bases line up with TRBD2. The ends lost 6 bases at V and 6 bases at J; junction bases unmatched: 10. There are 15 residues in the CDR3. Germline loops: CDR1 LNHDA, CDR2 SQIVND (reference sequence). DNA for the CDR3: TGTGCCAGTAGCCCAGATAGCGGGAGGGCCGCCGAGCAGTACTTC. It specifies CASSPDSGRAAEQYF.

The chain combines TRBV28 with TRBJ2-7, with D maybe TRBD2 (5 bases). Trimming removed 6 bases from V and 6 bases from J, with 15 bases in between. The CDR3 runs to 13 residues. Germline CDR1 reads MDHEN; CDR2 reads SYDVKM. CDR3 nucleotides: TGTGCCAGCAGCATCCGGCACGAGGGCGAGCAGTACTTC. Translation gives CASSIRHEGEQYF. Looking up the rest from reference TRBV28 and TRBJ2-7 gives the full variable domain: DVKVTQSSRYLVKRTGEKVFLECVQDMDHENMFWYRQDPGLGLRLIYFSYDVKMKEKGDIPEGYSVSREKKERFSLILESASTNQTSMYLCASSIRHEGEQYFGPGTRLTVT.

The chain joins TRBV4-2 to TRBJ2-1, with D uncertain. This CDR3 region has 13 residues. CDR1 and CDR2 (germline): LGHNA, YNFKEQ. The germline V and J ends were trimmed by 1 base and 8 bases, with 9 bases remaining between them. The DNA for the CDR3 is TGTGCCAGCAGCCAAGCCCTAGGAGATGAGCAGTTCTTC. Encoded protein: CASSQALGDEQFF.

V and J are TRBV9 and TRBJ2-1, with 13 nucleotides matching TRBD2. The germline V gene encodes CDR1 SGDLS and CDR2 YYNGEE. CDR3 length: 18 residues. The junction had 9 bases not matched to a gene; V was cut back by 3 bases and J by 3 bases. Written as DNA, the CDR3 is TGTGCCAGCAGCGAGACGTCGGGACTAGCGGGGATCTACAATGAGCAGTTCTTC. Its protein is CASSETSGLAGIYNEQFF.

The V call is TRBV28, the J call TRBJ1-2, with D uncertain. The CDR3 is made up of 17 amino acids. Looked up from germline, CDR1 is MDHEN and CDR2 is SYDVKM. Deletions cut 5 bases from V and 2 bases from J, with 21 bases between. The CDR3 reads CASSPIVGEALNYGYTF. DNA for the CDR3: TGTGCCAGCAGTCCGATAGTCGGGGAGGCTCTAAACTATGGCTACACCTTC.

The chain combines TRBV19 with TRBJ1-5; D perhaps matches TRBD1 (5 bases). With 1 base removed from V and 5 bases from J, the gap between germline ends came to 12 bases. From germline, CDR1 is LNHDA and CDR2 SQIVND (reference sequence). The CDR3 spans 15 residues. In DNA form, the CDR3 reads TGTGCCAGTAGTATAGCCAGGGAAGGGCATCAGCCCCAGCATTTT. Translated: CASSIAREGHQPQHF.

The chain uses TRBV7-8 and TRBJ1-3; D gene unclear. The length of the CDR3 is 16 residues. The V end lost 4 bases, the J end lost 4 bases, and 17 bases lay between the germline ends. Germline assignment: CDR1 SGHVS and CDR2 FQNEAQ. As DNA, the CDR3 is TGTGCCAGCAGCTCCCCCCGGTTATCTGTCGGAAACACCATATATTTT. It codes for CASSSPRLSVGNTIYF.